This entry describes one T cell receptor (beta chain). What this receptor recognizes is not known. Per-base qualities were not stored, and no clone one base away is much larger. The V end gives up 4 bases and the J end 7 bases, leaving 6 bases in the junction not matched to a gene. The CDR3, cysteine through phenylalanine, is 15 amino acids long. Only CDR3 DNA is held: 45 bases, read in frame from base 1. The germline V gene sets CDR1 to SGHRS and CDR2 to YFSETQ. This sample stems from a study of early T cells in non-severe SARS-CoV-2 infection (dated by TCRdb to the early 2020s). General notes on the study: Bulk RNA from unsorted whole blood was used for TCR sequencing, so alpha and beta chains could not be paired. Broad study findings and their caveats: VDJdb matching was skewed toward anti-spike CD8 responses and likely underestimated virus-specific expansions by missing private and CD4 specificities.

Receptor amplification or capture employed 5' RACE. The instrument given in TCRdb is NextSeq 500. To correct for sequencing error and PCR bias, the TCR library protocol tagged individual cDNA molecules with unique molecular identifiers. Both TCR alpha and beta chains were sequenced, and tight co-correlation was observed between alpha and beta sequence abundances in each sample. The paper's processing steps were these. Decombinator V4 was used to perform V gene, J gene and CDR3 annotation of TCR sequences. Expanded TCRs were defined as changing significantly between any two time points under a Poisson model with p below 0.0001. TCR abundances were normalised to the total number of TCRs sequenced per sample and expressed as counts per million. MAIT TCRs were defined by TRAV1-2 paired with TRAJ12, TRAJ20 or TRAJ33, and iNKT TCRs by TRAV10 paired with TRAJ18. VDJdb, accessed on 1 November 2021, was searched for TCRs annotated for CMV, EBV and SARS-CoV-2, and TCRs annotated for more than one antigen were excluded. TCRdb itself trimmed the public reads at Q25 with fastp, ran MiXCR and retained productive beta chains. A single entry per CDR3 protein holds the most common genes and DNA from its merged rows. The V and J calls here are based on TCRdb, not the publication. For this sample the table gives under 70,000 distinct CDR3 sequences, of which approximately 10% were detected only once. The top ten clones comprise 3.5% to 4% of the sample.

Set within a cohort of healthcare workers in London, UK, this nested case-control study involved weekly PCR testing of nasopharyngeal swabs along with blood sampling. Healthcare workers were recruited between 23 and 31 March 2020, during the week of the UK lockdown, and were followed weekly for up to 16 weeks. In this chain, TRBV5-1 is recombined with TRBJ2-2, with 11 central nucleotides matching TRBD1. The source is an adult who was a healthcare worker with PCR-confirmed SARS-CoV-2 infection or an uninfected control (not recorded which). Sequenced: whole blood. The DNA sequence follows: TGCGCCAGCAGCCCCGGACAGGGGGCGTTCGGGGAGCTGTTTTTT. Its translation is CASSPGQGAFGELFF. The full variable domain, with segments outside the CDR3 supplied by the reference TRBV5-1 and TRBJ2-2 proteins, appears as KAGVTQTPRYLIKTRGQQVTLSCSPISGHRSVSWYQQTPGQGLQFLFEYFSETQRNKGNFPGRFSGRQFSNSRSEMNVSTLELGDSALYLCASSPGQGAFGELFFGEGSRLTVL.